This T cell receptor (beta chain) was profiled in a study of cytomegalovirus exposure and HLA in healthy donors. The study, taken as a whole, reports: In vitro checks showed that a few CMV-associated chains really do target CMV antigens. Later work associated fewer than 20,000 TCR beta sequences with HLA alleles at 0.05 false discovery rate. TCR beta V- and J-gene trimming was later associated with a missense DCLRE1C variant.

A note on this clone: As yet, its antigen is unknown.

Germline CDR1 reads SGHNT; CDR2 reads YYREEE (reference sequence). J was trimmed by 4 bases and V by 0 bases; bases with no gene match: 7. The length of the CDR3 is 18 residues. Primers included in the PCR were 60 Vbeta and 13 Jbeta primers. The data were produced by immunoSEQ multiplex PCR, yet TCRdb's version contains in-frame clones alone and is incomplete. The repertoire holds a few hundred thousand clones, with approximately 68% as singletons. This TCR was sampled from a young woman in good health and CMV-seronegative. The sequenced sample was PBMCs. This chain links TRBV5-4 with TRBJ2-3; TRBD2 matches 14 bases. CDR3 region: CASSLAQRLAGGADTQYF. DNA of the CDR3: TGTGCCAGCAGCTTGGCCCAGCGACTAGCGGGAGGGGCAGATACGCAGTATTTT.